The clone carrying this TCR beta chain appeared many times. Its specificity is unknown. These data are taken from a study of Graves' ophthalmopathy and Graves' hyperthyroidism. Scientists amplified the TCR beta CDR3 regions from RNA transcripts. The first round was an RT-PCR with HTBI primers, and the second round was a multiplex PCR. Each CDR3 protein is one row after TCRdb ran MiXCR on the multiplex PCR reads. Of 340,000 or so distinct CDR3 sequences listed, roughly a sixth are singletons. Findings of the study overall: Blood also harbored most expanded thyroid clonotypes above 0.001 frequency.

The source material was peripheral blood. The TCR sequence derives from an adult man with Graves' ophthalmopathy.

CDR3 in amino acids: CASSLIRETQYF. The CDR3, as DNA: TGTGCCAGCAGTTTGATACGAGAGACCCAGTACTTC. This rearrangement joins TRBV12-3 or TRBV12-4 to TRBJ2-5; D is undetermined. The CDR3 sequence is 12 residues long. The V end lost 3 bases, the J end lost 4 bases, and 6 bases lay between the germline ends.